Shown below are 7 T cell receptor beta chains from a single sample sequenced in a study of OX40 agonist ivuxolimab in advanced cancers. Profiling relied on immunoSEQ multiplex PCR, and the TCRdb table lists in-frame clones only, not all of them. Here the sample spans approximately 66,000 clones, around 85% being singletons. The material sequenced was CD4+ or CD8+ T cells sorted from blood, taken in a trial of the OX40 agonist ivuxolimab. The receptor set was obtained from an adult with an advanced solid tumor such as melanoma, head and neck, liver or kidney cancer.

Here the CDR3 DNA reads TGTGCCAGCAGCTTTCAGGGACAGGGCCACGAGCAGTACTTC. It translates to CASSFQGQGHEQYF. The chain employs TRBV7-9 and TRBJ2-7; 9 bases fit TRBD1. After removal of 3 bases from V and 5 bases from J, the junction contained 5 bases not matched to a gene. The CDR3 is made up of 14 amino acids. Germline V CDR1 and CDR2: SEHNR, FQNEAQ (reference sequence).

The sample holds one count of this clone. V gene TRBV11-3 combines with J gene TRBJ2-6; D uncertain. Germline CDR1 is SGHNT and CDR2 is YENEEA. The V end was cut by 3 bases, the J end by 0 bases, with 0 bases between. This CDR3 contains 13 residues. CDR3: CASSFSGANVLTF. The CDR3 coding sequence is TGTGCCAGCAGCTTCTCTGGGGCCAACGTCCTGACTTTC.

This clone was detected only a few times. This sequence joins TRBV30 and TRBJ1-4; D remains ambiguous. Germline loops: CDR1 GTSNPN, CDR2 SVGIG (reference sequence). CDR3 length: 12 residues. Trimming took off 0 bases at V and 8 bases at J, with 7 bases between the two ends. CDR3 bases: TGTGCCTGGAGTGTAGGGTGGGAAAAACTGTTTTTT. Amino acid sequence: CAWSVGWEKLFF.

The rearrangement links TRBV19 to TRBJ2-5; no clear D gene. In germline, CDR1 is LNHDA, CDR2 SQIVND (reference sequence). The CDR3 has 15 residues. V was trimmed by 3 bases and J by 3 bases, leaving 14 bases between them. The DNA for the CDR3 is TGTGCCAGTAGTATTGGGTCAGGCATGAAAGAGACCCAGTACTTC. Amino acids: CASSIGSGMKETQYF.

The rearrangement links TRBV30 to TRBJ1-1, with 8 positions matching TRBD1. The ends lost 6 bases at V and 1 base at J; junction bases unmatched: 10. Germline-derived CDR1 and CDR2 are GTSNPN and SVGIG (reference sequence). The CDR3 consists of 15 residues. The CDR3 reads CACKGTGTGNTEAFF. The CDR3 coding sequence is TGTGCCTGTAAGGGGACCGGGACAGGGAACACTGAAGCTTTCTTT.

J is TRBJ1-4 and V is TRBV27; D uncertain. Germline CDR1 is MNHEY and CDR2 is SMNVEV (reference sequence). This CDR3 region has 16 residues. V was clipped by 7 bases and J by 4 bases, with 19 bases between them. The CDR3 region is CASTRTKDHLNEKLFF. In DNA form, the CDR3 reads TGTGCCAGCACCAGGACTAAGGACCACCTTAATGAAAAACTGTTTTTT.

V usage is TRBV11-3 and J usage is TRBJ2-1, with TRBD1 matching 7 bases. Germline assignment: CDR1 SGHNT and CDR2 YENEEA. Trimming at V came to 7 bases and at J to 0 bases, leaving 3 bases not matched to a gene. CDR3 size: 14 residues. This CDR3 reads CASTSGGSYNEQFF. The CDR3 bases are TGTGCCAGCACCTCAGGGGGCTCCTACAATGAGCAGTTCTTC.